Shown below are 19 T cell receptor beta chains from a single sample sequenced in a study of T cell repertoires in cytomegalovirus infection. TCRdb fed the reads into MiXCR, producing one record per CDR3 protein. Of hundreds of thousands of distinct CDR3 sequences in the sample, 17% were seen once. The sequenced material came from PBMCs. These receptor sequences come from a human donor in good health (CMV status not recorded). Some clones in this sample may be carry-over from other donors' samples.

This clonotype was counted once. The V gene is TRBV10-3, the J gene TRBJ2-5; weak D call: TRBD1 (5 bases). CDR3 length equals 14 residues. Trimming shortened V by 3 bases and J by 2 bases, and 10 bases separated the two germline ends. Germline V gene sequence: CDR1 ENHRY, CDR2 SYGVKD. CDR3 coding DNA: TGTGCCATCAGTGACAAGGGGATACAAGAGACCCAGTACTTC. It encodes CAISDKGIQETQYF.

In its sample, this clonotype was seen many times. The chain combines TRBV24-1 with TRBJ1-5, with 9 positions matching TRBD1. The CDR3 has 13 residues. Germline V gene data show CDR1 as KGHDR and CDR2 as SFDVKD. The V segment lost 9 bases and the J segment 8 bases; nucleotides outside the gene matches: 7. The CDR3, as DNA: TGTGCCACCCGGACAGGGGATGTGAAGCCCCAGCATTTT. Translated, it gives CATRTGDVKPQHF.

This clonotype was counted at least ten times. V usage is TRBV7-2 and J usage is TRBJ1-2; weak D call: TRBD1 (5 bases). This CDR3 has 13 amino acids. In germline, CDR1 is SGHTA, CDR2 FQGNSA. Deletions cut 5 bases from V and 1 base from J, with 8 bases between. The CDR3 reads CASSDDSNYGYTF. The CDR3 DNA is TGTGCCAGCAGCGATGACAGTAACTATGGCTACACCTTC.

The chain links TRBV7-2 to TRBJ2-7; TRBD2 matches at 7 bases. The CDR3 sequence is 13 residues long. V lost 1 base, J lost 8 bases, and 5 bases stayed unmatched. Germline assignment: CDR1 SGHTA and CDR2 FQGNSA. The CDR3 loop reads CASSLGDYRKQYF. As DNA, the CDR3 is TGTGCCAGCAGCTTAGGGGACTATAGGAAGCAGTACTTC.

There are many counts of this clonotype. CDR3 region: CASSLVPGGNEKLFF. The CDR3, as DNA: TGTGCCAGCAGCTTAGTTCCAGGGGGGAATGAAAAACTGTTTTTT. This chain connects TRBV7-6 to TRBJ1-4, with 7 bases matching TRBD1. This CDR3 contains 15 residues. V lost 1 base to trimming and J lost 5 bases; unmatched junction nucleotides: 4. Germline V CDR1 and CDR2: SGHVS, FNYEAQ. The full variable domain, completed using reference TRBV7-6 and TRBJ1-4, is GAGVSQSPRYKVTKRGQDVALRCDPISGHVSLYWYRQALGQGPEFLTYFNYEAQQDKSGLPNDRFSAERPEGSISTLTIQRTEQRDSAMYRCASSLVPGGNEKLFFGSGTQLSVL.

In this sample, this clonotype turned up a few times. This chain joins TRBV27 and TRBJ1-4; D may be TRBD1 (5 bases). Germline loops: CDR1 MNHEY, CDR2 SMNVEV (reference sequence). The CDR3 loop spans 13 amino acids. V was trimmed by 0 bases and J by 13 bases, leaving 12 bases between them. The CDR3 protein is CASSLSNGGRLFF. The DNA for the CDR3 is TGTGCCAGCAGTTTATCGAACGGGGGGAGACTGTTTTTT. Full variable domain (remainder filled in from reference TRBV27 and TRBJ1-4): EAQVTQNPRYLITVTGKKLTVTCSQNMNHEYMSWYRQDPGLGLRQIYYSMNVEVTDKGDVPEGYKVSRKEKRNFPLILESPSPNQTSLYFCASSLSNGGRLFFGSGTQLSVL.

The chain couples TRBV6-6 to TRBJ1-3; 7 nucleotides line up with TRBD1. CDR1 is MNHNY and CDR2 is SVGAGI in the germline V gene (reference sequence). The CDR3 is 13 amino acids. With 5 bases clipped from V and 14 bases from J, the junction kept 12 bases outside the gene matches. CDR3 bases: TGTGCCAGCAGTGACACAGGGGCGCGGTATCTATATTTT. Its protein product is CASSDTGARYLYF.

This clonotype appeared a few times. V and J are TRBV5-4 and TRBJ2-7, with a weak D call TRBD2 (5 bases). The germline V and J ends were trimmed by 6 bases and 5 bases, with 15 bases remaining between them. Per the germline V gene, CDR1 is SGHNT and CDR2 is YYREEE (reference sequence). CDR3 size: 13 residues. CDR3 bases: TGTGCCAGCAACGAGGGTTCAGTGGACGAGCAGTACTTC. Its protein is CASNEGSVDEQYF.

The chain is built from TRBV15 and TRBJ1-1; D may be TRBD1 (6 bases). This CDR3 contains 14 residues. The V and J ends lost 6 bases and 4 bases respectively, with 15 bases between them. Looked up from germline, CDR1 is LNHNV and CDR2 is YYDKDF (reference sequence). The CDR3 spells CATRLTGKSTEAFF. The DNA for the CDR3 is TGTGCCACCAGGTTAACAGGGAAGAGCACTGAAGCTTTCTTT.

By share of the sample, this clonotype is medium-sized. The V and J genes are TRBV7-2 and TRBJ1-4; TRBD1 matches at 8 bases. J lost 4 bases, V lost 6 bases, and 7 bases had no gene match. There are 15 residues in the CDR3. Per the germline V gene, CDR1 is SGHTA and CDR2 is FQGNSA. CDR3 bases: TGTGCCAGCAGGACCCAGGGGGCGGTTAATGAAAAACTGTTTTTT. It codes for CASRTQGAVNEKLFF.

The chain is built from TRBV6-1 and TRBJ2-7, with D possibly being TRBD1 (6 bases). Trimming took 6 bases from V and 3 from J, leaving 9 bases between them. The germline V gene encodes CDR1 MNHNS and CDR2 SASEGT. This CDR3 region has 12 residues. CDR3 protein: CASRQTGYEQYF. CDR3 DNA: TGTGCCAGCAGACAGACAGGCTACGAGCAGTACTTC.

This clonotype turned up a few times. The chain employs TRBV19 and TRBJ2-3, with no clear D. V lost 6 bases to trimming and J lost 2 bases, with 12 bases between them. The germline CDR1 and CDR2 sequences are LNHDA and SQIVND (reference sequence). CDR3 length equals 14 residues. The CDR3 loop is CASRPKQNTDTQYF. CDR3 DNA: TGTGCCAGTAGACCTAAGCAGAACACAGATACGCAGTATTTT.

This clonotype was seen ten or more times. V gene TRBV7-2 combines with J gene TRBJ2-3, with TRBD2 as a possible D gene (5 bases). CDR1 is SGHTA and CDR2 is FQGNSA in the germline V gene. CDR3 length: 14 amino acids. V was trimmed by 6 bases and J by 4 bases, leaving 14 bases between them. The CDR3, as DNA: TGTGCCAGCAGTCGAAACGTCGGGGCAGATACGCAGTATTTT. Its translation is CASSRNVGADTQYF.

This chain connects TRBV2 to TRBJ2-2; no reliable D call. This CDR3 spans 12 amino acids. Trimming removed 7 bases from V and 5 bases from J, with 8 bases in between. From germline, CDR1 is SNHLY and CDR2 FYNNEI. Here the CDR3 reads CASKTGTGELFF. The CDR3 nucleotides are TGTGCCAGCAAAACGGGTACCGGGGAGCTGTTTTTT.

This clonotype came up many times. The chain employs TRBV12-3 or TRBV12-4 and TRBJ2-2; D remains ambiguous. The ends were cut back, 8 bases at V and 0 bases at J, with 13 bases in the middle. The CDR3 consists of 15 residues. The CDR3 protein is CASGYWGPNTGELFF. CDR3 coding DNA: TGTGCCAGCGGATACTGGGGTCCGAACACCGGGGAGCTGTTTTTT.

This sequence joins TRBV6-1 and TRBJ1-2, with a tentative D call TRBD1 (5 bases). The CDR3 runs to 12 residues. The germline V gene has CDR1 MNHNS and CDR2 SASEGT. V lost 4 bases and J 8 bases, leaving 11 bases between the germline ends. CDR3 protein: CASSADNKGYTF. Written as DNA, the CDR3 is TGTGCCAGCAGTGCGGACAATAAGGGCTACACCTTC.

The sample holds a few counts of this clonotype. The genes are TRBV2 and TRBJ1-1; D gene ambiguous. The CDR3 contains 13 residues. Trimming took 9 bases from V and 0 from J, leaving 11 bases between them. Per germline, CDR1 SNHLY and CDR2 FYNNEI. This CDR3 is CASEPYLNTEAFF. The CDR3 bases are TGTGCCAGTGAGCCTTACTTGAACACTGAAGCTTTCTTT.

This sequence joins TRBV20-1 and TRBJ2-7; maybe TRBD1 (5 bases). Germline CDR1 reads DFQATT; CDR2 reads SNEGSKA (reference sequence). V lost 1 base to trimming and J lost 0 bases, with 13 bases between them. CDR3 length: 15 amino acids. The CDR3 loop reads CSARVQGYDSYEQYF. CDR3 DNA: TGCAGTGCTAGAGTTCAGGGCTATGACTCCTACGAGCAGTACTTC.

This clonotype was picked up many times. This chain uses TRBV25-1 with TRBJ1-5, with unresolved D. The CDR3 is made up of 12 amino acids. The V end lost 6 bases, the J end lost 4 bases, and 7 bases lay between the germline ends. Germline V gives CDR1 MGHDK, CDR2 SYGVNS. CDR3 sequence reads: CASRRGNQPQHF. The CDR3, as DNA: TGTGCCAGCAGACGTGGTAATCAGCCCCAGCATTTT.